This T cell receptor beta chain was sequenced during a study of regulatory T cells in long-lasting Graves disease. The trim removed 5 bases at V and 6 bases at J, leaving 4 bases unmatched. This CDR3 is 13 amino acids long. Germline lookup yields CDR1 DFQATT and CDR2 SNEGSKA (reference sequence). Time point here: newly diagnosed GD, antithyroid drugs for less than 3 months. PBMC-derived RNA was used for the TCR library. The authors diagnosed Graves' disease using American Thyroid Association guidelines. TCR beta libraries were built with iRepertoire HTBI primers and Arm-PCR of CDR3 regions. Via MiXCR, TCRdb re-called the multiplex PCR reads, giving one row per CDR3 protein. The table records 400,000 to 450,000 distinct CDR3 sequences, 14% to 15% of them present only once. This same sample was also part of a study on T cells in Graves' hyperthyroidism and ophthalmopathy. That report adds: Exclusion of patients followed from uncontrolled infection, other autoimmune disease, pregnancy or lactation. The HTBI primer set drove a first-round RT-PCR of the TCR CDR3. Blood also showed most of the thyroid clonotypes that were expanded above 0.001.

The sequences come from peripheral blood mononuclear cells (PBMCs), collected at new diagnosis, from a patient treated with antithyroid drugs. This TCR derives from a woman aged 25 to 45 with Graves disease. The chain has TRBV20-1 and TRBJ1-4; 9 nucleotides agree with TRBD1. Written as DNA, the CDR3 is TGCAGTGCTCCGGACAGGGGATATGAAAAACTGTTTTTT. It encodes CSAPDRGYEKLFF.